This T cell receptor beta chain was sequenced in a study of T cells in Graves' hyperthyroidism and ophthalmopathy. Study observations and caveats: Ophthalmopathy was separated from stable hyperthyroidism by a 13 V-J model. Among thyroid clonotypes expanded above 0.001, most also appeared in blood.

Uncontrolled infection, other autoimmune disease, pregnancy or lactation led to exclusion. It was at first hyperthyroidism diagnosis, before any ophthalmopathy symptoms, that the blood sample was taken. The V and J ends lost 4 bases and 5 bases respectively, with 14 bases between them. This CDR3 spans 15 amino acids. CDR1 is KGHDR and CDR2 is SFDVKD in the germline V gene. The TCR beta CDR3 regions underwent amplification using RNA transcripts as the source. The HTBI primer set was used in a first-round RT-PCR of the TCR CDR3. TCRdb called the multiplex PCR reads again in MiXCR, with one record for every CDR3 protein. Altogether 690,000 or so distinct CDR3 sequences are present, around 20% being singletons, with the ten largest covering over 15%. In this sample, this clonotype turned up a few times. Antigen specificity is unknown.

This sequence joins TRBV24-1 and TRBJ2-1, with D possibly being TRBD1 or TRBD2 (6 bases each). Sequences were obtained from blood. The origin of this receptor is a woman in her forties or fifties with Graves' hyperthyroidism that later progressed to Graves' ophthalmopathy. CDR3 coding DNA: TGTGCCACCAGTGAAACAGGGTCGGGAGACAATGAGCAGTTCTTC. Translation: CATSETGSGDNEQFF.